This is a list of T cell receptor beta chains from one sample in a study of cytomegalovirus exposure and HLA in healthy donors. TCRdb's table, derived via immunoSEQ multiplex PCR, lists solely in-frame clones and lacks some. The data contain roughly 180,000 clones, about 82% of them singletons. Sample: PBMCs. The receptors were sampled from a woman under 40 in good health and CMV-seronegative. Both conserved end residues are trimmed from each CDR3. For some rows the clone size is stated as once, few or many, or as a class when expanded; others skip it.

V gene,J gene,clone size,CDR3 protein
TRBV30,TRBJ1-1,NA,AWSLKVRAEAF
TRBV4-2,TRBJ1-5,NA,ASSQESRGQPQH
TRBV2,TRBJ1-2,NA,ASNIIQGQGGYT
TRBV10-1,TRBJ2-3,few,ASSVLAGDTDTQY
TRBV12-5,TRBJ1-6,NA,ASARTGWNSPLH
TRBV30,TRBJ2-4,NA,AWSVVRGRSSSIQY
TRBV18,TRBJ2-7,NA,ASSPEGVSGEQY
TRBV27,TRBJ2-4,few,ASSTGVHVNIQY
TRBV5-1,TRBJ2-7,NA,ASSLAGNVYEQY
TRBV5-1,TRBJ2-2,NA,ASSFLAGGGSGELF
TRBV18,TRBJ2-3,NA,ASSGGETGTDTQY
TRBV4-1,TRBJ2-1,once,ASSGLDPGNEQF
TRBV5-6,TRBJ2-5,NA,ASSSILAGGQETQY
TRBV9,TRBJ2-3,NA,ASSGGLAGGLDTQY
TRBV19,TRBJ1-1,NA,ASSIQGDNTEAF
TRBV6-1,TRBJ2-2,NA,ASSGSLLISGLGTGELF
TRBV5-1,TRBJ2-5,few,ASSLSLADQETQY
TRBV29-1,TRBJ2-7,NA,SVHLPRTGKVEQY
TRBV10-2,TRBJ1-1,once,AIRTTGGETEAF